This T cell receptor (beta chain) was profiled in a study of blood T cell repertoires in COVID-19. Original data processing: Estimated nucleated cell counts came from reference gene primer amplification. This table comes from immunoSEQ multiplex PCR, and its TCRdb copy is limited to in-frame clones, with some not included. For V, J and clone size, that table is used; D and trimming come from the DNA. The data show 100,000 or so clones, 82% seen once. The ends lost 6 bases at V and 7 bases at J; junction bases unmatched: 6. Germline V gene lookup returns CDR1 PRHDT and CDR2 FYEKMQ (reference sequence). The CDR3 extends over 14 amino acids.

The TCR comes from a man older than 75 with acute or convalescent COVID-19. The sequencing sample was made of peripheral blood. The chain joins TRBV13 to TRBJ2-1, with 10 bases identical to TRBD2. CDR3 bases: TGTGCCAGCAGTCCCGGACTAGCGGCGAATGAGCAGTTCTTC. Protein product: CASSPGLAANEQFF.